This T cell receptor beta chain was identified during a study of T cell responses to AZD1222 COVID-19 vaccine. Findings and caveats of the study: Reportedly, close to half of spike-specific TCRs are directed against unmutated variant regions. Clonal diversity was possibly underestimated, and the donors were mostly white British, with more females.

Regarding this clone: Its antigen is still unknown.

The protocol was immunoSEQ multiplex PCR, while the TCRdb copy is restricted to in-frame clones and leaves out a portion. The sample yields some 200,000 clones, roughly 90% seen once. The CDR3 extends over 13 amino acids. Germline V gene lookup returns CDR1 SGHNT and CDR2 YENEEA. V was pared by 3 bases and J by 1 base, with 6 bases between. V usage is TRBV11-3 and J usage is TRBJ1-1; a weak D match, TRBD1 (5 bases). The receptor was isolated from an adult who received the AZD1222 COVID-19 vaccine. The sequencing here drew on peripheral blood, taken 28 days after the second AZD1222 dose. CDR3 loop: CASSFGQNTEAFF. The CDR3 DNA follows: TGTGCCAGCAGCTTCGGACAGAACACTGAAGCTTTCTTT.